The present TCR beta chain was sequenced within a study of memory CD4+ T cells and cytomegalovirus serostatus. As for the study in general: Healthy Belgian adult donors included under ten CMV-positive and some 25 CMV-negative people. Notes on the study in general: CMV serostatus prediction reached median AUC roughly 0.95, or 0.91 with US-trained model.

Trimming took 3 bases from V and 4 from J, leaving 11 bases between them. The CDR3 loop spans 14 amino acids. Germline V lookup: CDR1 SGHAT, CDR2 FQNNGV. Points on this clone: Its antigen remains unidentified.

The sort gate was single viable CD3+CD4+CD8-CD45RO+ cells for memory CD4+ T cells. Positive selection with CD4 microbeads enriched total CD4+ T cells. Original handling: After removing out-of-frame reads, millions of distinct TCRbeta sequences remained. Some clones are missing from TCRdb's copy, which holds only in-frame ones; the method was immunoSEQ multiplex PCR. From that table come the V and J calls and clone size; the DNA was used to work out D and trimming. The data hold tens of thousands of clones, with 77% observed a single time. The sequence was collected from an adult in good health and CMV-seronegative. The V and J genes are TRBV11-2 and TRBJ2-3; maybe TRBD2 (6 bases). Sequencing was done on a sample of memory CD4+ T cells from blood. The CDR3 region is CASSLGREADTQYF. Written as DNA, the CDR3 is TGTGCCAGCAGCTTGGGCAGGGAGGCAGATACGCAGTATTTT.